These 20 T cell receptor beta chains were sequenced from one sample in a study of T cell responses to AZD1222 COVID-19 vaccine. Data came from immunoSEQ multiplex PCR; TCRdb stores just in-frame clones and leaves some out. The data show about 120,000 clones, with 88% seen just once and 5% to 6% held by the top ten. Sequencing used peripheral blood, obtained on day 0 of AZD1222 vaccination. Receptors were obtained from an adult in good health.

The V and J genes are TRBV7-9 and TRBJ1-1; possibly TRBD1 for D (5 bases). Trimming removed 5 bases from V and 5 bases from J, with 15 bases in between. This CDR3 comprises 14 residues. Germline V CDR1 and CDR2: SEHNR, FQNEAQ (reference sequence). The CDR3 sequence: CASSKSNRGTEAFF. In DNA form, the CDR3 reads TGTGCCAGCAGCAAAAGTAACCGGGGGACTGAAGCTTTCTTT.

The chain links TRBV29-1 to TRBJ1-2; D unresolved. This CDR3 has 12 residues. Per the germline V gene, CDR1 is SQVTM and CDR2 is ANQGSEA. With 7 bases removed from V and 1 base from J, the gap between germline ends came to 10 bases. CDR3 sequence reads: CSGLQHNYGYTF. The CDR3, as DNA: TGCAGCGGACTACAGCATAACTATGGCTACACCTTC. Combining the CDR3 with reference TRBV29-1 and TRBJ1-2 gives the whole variable domain SAVISQKPSRDICQRGTSLTIQCQVDSQVTMMFWYRQQPGQSLTLIATANQGSEATYESGFVIDKFPISRPNLTFSTLTVSNMSPEDSSIYLCSGLQHNYGYTFGSGTRLTVV.

This chain uses TRBV12-2 with TRBJ2-1; no DNA check was done on the table's D call, TRBD2. TRBV12-2 is a documented pseudogene. CDR3 length: 15 residues. CDR3 sequence (DNA): TGTGCAAGTCGACCAACTAGCGGGGGATACAATGAGCAGTTCTTC. Translation: CASRPTSGGYNEQFF.

The chain joins TRBV27 to TRBJ1-5; 12 bases are shared with TRBD1. Germline trimming cut 5 bases from V and 9 bases from J; bases unmatched to any gene: 14. Germline V CDR1 and CDR2: MNHEY, SMNVEV (reference sequence). The CDR3 extends over 17 amino acids. The chain's CDR3 is CASSLVPGQGAPWPQHF. DNA for the CDR3: TGTGCCAGCAGTCTGGTCCCGGGACAGGGGGCACCTTGGCCCCAGCATTTT.

The chain joins TRBV6-5 to TRBJ2-7, with a possible D match to TRBD2 (7 bases). Germline CDR1 MNHEY, CDR2 SVGAGI. Trimming left V 2 bases short and J 6 bases short, with 14 bases between. The CDR3 has 14 amino acids. The DNA for the CDR3 is TGTGCCAGCAGTTACCTCGGGGGGCCAGGCGAGCAGTACTTC. Translation gives CASSYLGGPGEQYF.

The chain couples TRBV9 to TRBJ1-2, with a tentative D call TRBD1 (5 bases). This CDR3 comprises 15 residues. The germline V gene encodes CDR1 SGDLS and CDR2 YYNGEE. Trimming left V 5 bases short and J 4 bases short, with 18 bases between. The CDR3 reads CASRGERGFVYGYTF. DNA for the CDR3: TGTGCCAGCAGGGGCGAGAGGGGATTTGTCTATGGCTACACCTTC.

V is TRBV5-4 and J is TRBJ1-1, with TRBD1 as a possible D gene (6 bases). The CDR3 has 14 residues. The V gene's germline CDR1 is SGHNT and CDR2 YYREEE (reference sequence). V gave up 3 bases and J gave up 8 bases, with 17 bases separating them. The CDR3 spells CASSSLTGGLEAFF. The CDR3 DNA follows: TGTGCCAGCAGCTCTTTGACAGGTGGCTTAGAAGCTTTCTTT.

The chain couples TRBV2 to TRBJ1-2; D gene unclear. The CDR3 totals 13 residues. CDR1 and CDR2 (germline): SNHLY, FYNNEI. V dropped 10 bases and J dropped 3 bases, with 15 bases sitting between them. CDR3 nucleotide sequence: TGTGCCAAGTCCCCAATAGCGTACTATGGCTACACCTTC. Translation: CAKSPIAYYGYTF.

This sequence joins TRBV19 and TRBJ2-7, with a possible D match to TRBD1 (6 bases). There are 14 residues in the CDR3. Trimming left V 5 bases short and J 1 base short, with 12 bases between. Germline V lookup: CDR1 LNHDA, CDR2 SQIVND (reference sequence). CDR3 loop: CASSPRDTSYEQYF. CDR3 DNA sequence: TGTGCCAGTAGTCCCCGGGACACATCCTACGAGCAGTACTTC.

V is TRBV5-1 and J is TRBJ1-4; tentative D call: TRBD1 (5 bases). Germline lookup yields CDR1 SGHRS and CDR2 YFSETQ. Between the trimmed V and J ends, which lost 0 bases and 8 bases, there was a span of 17 bases. The CDR3 runs 16 residues. The CDR3 nucleotides read TGCGCCAGCAGCTTGGAATGGGGCCAGTATAGCGAAAAACTGTTTTTT. Protein product: CASSLEWGQYSEKLFF. The full variable domain, its missing parts supplied by reference TRBV5-1 and TRBJ1-4, is KAGVTQTPRYLIKTRGQQVTLSCSPISGHRSVSWYQQTPGQGLQFLFEYFSETQRNKGNFPGRFSGRQFSNSRSEMNVSTLELGDSALYLCASSLEWGQYSEKLFFGSGTQLSVL.

In its sample, this clone was seen a few times. The gene calls are TRBV5-1 and TRBJ2-7; 10 bases line up with TRBD2. Germline assignment: CDR1 SGHRS and CDR2 YFSETQ. This CDR3 has 16 amino acids. Trimming took 0 bases from V and 4 from J; bases not matched to a gene: 7. CDR3 loop: CASSLGAIAGGYEQYF. The CDR3 DNA reads as TGCGCCAGCAGCTTGGGGGCTATAGCGGGAGGATACGAGCAGTACTTC.

The chain joins TRBV11-3 to TRBJ1-6, with TRBD1 identical over 7 bases. CDR1 and CDR2 (germline): SGHNT, YENEEA. The CDR3 consists of 15 residues. J gave up 6 bases and V 0 bases, and 2 bases lay outside the gene matches. DNA of the CDR3: TGTGCCAGCAGCTTAGAGGGGACAGTTAATTCACCCCTCCACTTT. Translating gives CASSLEGTVNSPLHF.

This rearrangement joins TRBV7-2 to TRBJ2-1, with a weak D call TRBD1 (6 bases). CDR1 is SGHTA, CDR2 FQGNSA, per germline. Trimming removed 0 bases at V and 5 bases at J, with 11 bases between. The CDR3 length is 15 residues. This chain's CDR3 is CASSLAWGQNNEQFF. The CDR3 DNA follows: TGTGCCAGCAGCTTAGCTTGGGGGCAAAACAATGAGCAGTTCTTC.

This rearrangement joins TRBV7-9 to TRBJ1-2, with 8 bases identical to TRBD1. Germline loops: CDR1 SEHNR, CDR2 FQNEAQ (reference sequence). This CDR3 is 13 amino acids long. Unmatched junction bases numbered 5, after V lost 6 bases and J lost 5 bases. CDR3 protein: CASSLDRAYGYTF. For the CDR3, the DNA is TGTGCCAGCAGTTTGGACAGGGCTTATGGCTACACCTTC.

The chain joins TRBV5-1 to TRBJ2-7; D is tentatively TRBD1 or TRBD2 (9 bases each). Germline values: CDR1 SGHRS, CDR2 YFSETQ. The CDR3 extends over 15 amino acids. V lost 4 bases to trimming and J lost 1 base, with 15 bases between them. In nucleotides, the CDR3 is TGCGCCAGCAGCCCTAGCGGGACAGGGTCCTACGAGCAGTACTTC. Translating gives CASSPSGTGSYEQYF.

V and J are TRBV3-1 (or the pseudogene TRBV3-2) and TRBJ2-3, with unresolved D. This CDR3 spans 13 amino acids. Trimming removed 1 base from V and 1 base from J, with 3 bases in between. Per germline, CDR1 LGHDT and CDR2 YNNKEL (reference sequence). CDR3: CASSQGGTDTQYF. CDR3 sequence (DNA): TGTGCCAGCAGCCAAGGCGGCACAGATACGCAGTATTTT.

This clone was detected a few times. The chain recombines TRBV9 with TRBJ1-3; a weak D match, TRBD1 (6 bases). This CDR3 contains 15 residues. The ends were cut back, 4 bases at V and 4 bases at J, with 15 bases in the middle. Germline V CDR1 and CDR2: SGDLS, YYNGEE. CDR3 in DNA: TGTGCCAGCAGCAGAGGGTCAGGGGCGGGAAACACCATATATTTT. It specifies CASSRGSGAGNTIYF.

This chain links TRBV5-1 with TRBJ1-3; a possible D gene is TRBD1 (6 bases). Trimming cost V 0 bases and J 1 base, with 17 bases left between them. CDR1 and CDR2 from the germline V gene are SGHRS and YFSETQ. CDR3 length equals 18 residues. The CDR3 DNA sequence: TGCGCCAGCAGCTTGGATCCTGTCCAGGGGTTATCTGGAAACACCATATATTTT. It codes for CASSLDPVQGLSGNTIYF. Combining the CDR3 with reference TRBV5-1 and TRBJ1-3 gives the whole variable domain KAGVTQTPRYLIKTRGQQVTLSCSPISGHRSVSWYQQTPGQGLQFLFEYFSETQRNKGNFPGRFSGRQFSNSRSEMNVSTLELGDSALYLCASSLDPVQGLSGNTIYFGEGSWLTVV.

The gene calls are TRBV20-1 and TRBJ2-1; D not resolved. V was clipped by 6 bases and J by 6 bases, with 6 bases between them. Per germline, CDR1 DFQATT and CDR2 SNEGSKA (reference sequence). The CDR3 has 10 amino acids. CDR3 protein: CSATFNEQFF. The CDR3 DNA reads TGCAGTGCGACCTTCAATGAGCAGTTCTTC.

The V call is TRBV30, the J call TRBJ2-2, with 7 bases aligning to TRBD1. The CDR3 totals 14 residues. The germline V gene encodes CDR1 GTSNPN and CDR2 SVGIG (reference sequence). V dropped 5 bases and J dropped 2; count of bases not matched to a gene: 5. The CDR3 spells CAWSRDSNTGELFF. The CDR3 nucleotides are TGTGCCTGGTCGAGGGACAGCAACACCGGGGAGCTGTTTTTT.